These T cell receptor beta chains were read from a single sample in a study of blood T cell repertoires in COVID-19. Sequencing was performed with immunoSEQ multiplex PCR; in TCRdb, only in-frame clones are kept and a portion is missing. The table includes some 300,000 clones, over 80% detected once. Material for sequencing was peripheral blood. Receptor source: a woman between 50 and 59 years old with COVID-19, enrolled during active disease. The CDR3 runs from the conserved cysteine through the conserved F or W. D genes are given only for firm matches. Clone size is stated in some rows and not others, as once, few, many or a class when expanded.

V gene	D gene	clone size	J gene	CDR3 DNA	CDR3 protein
TRBV2	.	.	TRBJ1-3	TGTGCCAGCAGGCAGGGATCTGGAAACACCATATATTTT	CASRQGSGNTIYF
TRBV6-5	.	.	TRBJ2-1	TGTGCCAGCTGTATATGGCGGGCCTCCTACAATGAGCAGTTCTTC	CASCIWRASYNEQFF
TRBV18	.	.	TRBJ1-6	TGTGCCAGCTCAAACCGGGATCCGGACCCCGAGTCGTCCCCCCTCCACTTT	CASSNRDPDPESSPLHF
TRBV7-9	.	.	TRBJ2-2	TGTGCCAGCAGCCAAACGTACCGGGAGAGAAGGGTCGGGGAGCTGTTTTTT	CASSQTYRERRVGELFF
TRBV10-3	.	.	TRBJ2-1	TGTGCCATCAGGGAAGGGGGGGCGTCCAACAATGAGCAGTTCTTC	CAIREGGASNNEQFF
TRBV27	.	.	TRBJ2-1	TGTGCCAGCAGGTTAGAGGGCACCGACTACAATGAGCAGTTCTTC	CASRLEGTDYNEQFF
TRBV4-1	.	.	TRBJ2-6	TGCGCCAGCAGCCAAGCCTTACAAGTCTCTGGGGCCAACGTCCTGACTTTC	CASSQALQVSGANVLTF
TRBV27	.	.	TRBJ1-6	TGTGCCAGCCGACCCCGGACTGTATATAATTCACCCCTCCACTTT	CASRPRTVYNSPLHF
TRBV5-1	.	.	TRBJ1-1	TGCGCCAGCAGCTTGGGACAGCCGAACACTGAAGCTTTCTTT	CASSLGQPNTEAFF
TRBV9	.	once	TRBJ2-5	TGTGCCAGCAGCGTAGATAGTCAAGAGACCCAGTACTTC	CASSVDSQETQYF
TRBV24-1	.	once	TRBJ1-3	TGTGCCACCAGTGACATCAGGGTCTCTGGAAACACCATATATTTT	CATSDIRVSGNTIYF
TRBV27	.	once	TRBJ1-2	TGTGCCAGCAGTTCCGGGACTTCGGGCTACACCTTC	CASSSGTSGYTF
TRBV6-4	.	.	TRBJ1-2	TGTGCCAGCAGCCCGATCCTGGGTCCGGCGGTTTCCAGTCTCTATGGCTACACCTTC	CASSPILGPAVSSLYGYTF
TRBV27	.	.	TRBJ1-6	TGTGCCAGCAGTTTGGAGCGTGAAAATTCACCCCTCCACTTT	CASSLERENSPLHF
TRBV5-6	.	.	TRBJ1-2	TGTGCCAGCAGCTTGGCTGGGGGCGCCGGATATGGCTACACCTTC	CASSLAGGAGYGYTF
TRBV10-2	.	.	TRBJ1-4	TGCGCCAGCAGTAAGACAGCAGCTAATGAAAAACTGTTTTTT	CASSKTAANEKLFF
TRBV30	.	.	TRBJ2-7	TGTGCCTGGTCAACTAGCTTCCTAACTTCGGGCGAGCAGTACTTC	CAWSTSFLTSGEQYF
TRBV9	TRBD2	.	TRBJ2-5	TGTGCCAGCAGCGGGGGGACTAGCGGGCAAGAGACCCAGTACTTC	CASSGGTSGQETQYF
TRBV19	.	.	TRBJ2-2	TGTGCCAGTAGCAAAACTCAGGGGATAGCCGGGGAGCTGTTTTTT	CASSKTQGIAGELFF
TRBV15	.	.	TRBJ2-5	TGTGCCACCAGCAGAGATGGGCGCCCCCAAGAGACCCAGTACTTC	CATSRDGRPQETQYF
TRBV6-5	TRBD2	.	TRBJ2-7	TGTGCCAGCAGTTCAGGAAGACTAGCGGGAGGGGTGCAGTACTTC	CASSSGRLAGGVQYF
TRBV4-3	TRBD2	.	TRBJ2-3	TGCGCCAGCAGCCAAGGGGGCGGGAGAAGGACAGATACGCAGTATTTT	CASSQGGGRRTDTQYF
TRBV12-3/TRBV12-4	.	.	TRBJ1-1	TGTGCCAGCAGTTTTAACTCCGGAGCTTTCTTT	CASSFNSGAFF
TRBV6-5	TRBD1	.	TRBJ1-2	TGTGCCAGCGGACAGGGCGTTAACTATGGCTACACCTTC	CASGQGVNYGYTF
TRBV27	.	once	TRBJ1-1	TGTGCCAGCAGTTTAAGGGGGGGTTCTGAAGCTTTCTTT	CASSLRGGSEAFF
TRBV7-3	TRBD2	.	TRBJ2-3	TGTGCCAGCAGCGAGACTAGCGGGACAGGGGATACGCAGTATTTT	CASSETSGTGDTQYF
TRBV3-1/TRBV3-2	.	.	TRBJ2-3	TGTGCCAGCAGCCTCCGTGGCGGGCGTAGCACAGATACGCAGTATTTT	CASSLRGGRSTDTQYF
TRBV18	.	.	TRBJ1-5	TGTGCCAGCTCACCCGACAGCCTAAATCAGCCCCAGCATTTT	CASSPDSLNQPQHF
TRBV7-9	.	.	TRBJ2-7	TGTGCCAGCAGCTTAGCGGGAGGCTACGAGCAGTACTTC	CASSLAGGYEQYF
TRBV13	.	.	TRBJ2-7	TGTGCCAGCAGCTTCCGGGTCTCCTACGAGCAGTACTTC	CASSFRVSYEQYF
TRBV5-4	.	.	TRBJ2-3	TGTGCCAGCGGATCGGGAGTGGGGACAGATACGCAGTATTTT	CASGSGVGTDTQYF
TRBV5-5	TRBD2	.	TRBJ2-1	TGTGCCAGCAGCGGAACTAGCGGGAGTGGTTACAATGAGCAGTTCTTC	CASSGTSGSGYNEQFF
TRBV7-9	.	.	TRBJ2-7	TGTGCCAGCAGCTTTACAGGGAACGAGCAGTACTTC	CASSFTGNEQYF
TRBV20-1	.	.	TRBJ1-1	TGCAGTGCCAGTGCCCAGGCGGGGATGAACACTGAAGCTTTCTTT	CSASAQAGMNTEAFF
TRBV28	.	.	TRBJ2-2	TGTGCCAGCAGTCTCAGACTTTCGAACACCGGGGAGCTGTTTTTT	CASSLRLSNTGELFF
TRBV10-3	.	.	TRBJ2-5	TGTGCCAGTGCTCGAGAGCCCCAAGAGACCCAGTACTTC	CASAREPQETQYF
TRBV11-3	.	once	TRBJ2-7	TGTGCCAGCAGCTTATCCCTGGCAAACTACGAGCAGTACTTC	CASSLSLANYEQYF
TRBV19	.	.	TRBJ1-3	TGTGCCAGTAGAGGCGGCGACTCTGGAAACACCATATATTTT	CASRGGDSGNTIYF
TRBV6-1	.	.	TRBJ1-3	TGTGCCAGCAGTGAACGGACCGCGGGGCGGATTGGAAACACCATATATTTT	CASSERTAGRIGNTIYF
TRBV10-3	.	.	TRBJ1-1	TGTGCCATCAGTGACGGCGGCCCGAACACTGAAGCTTTCTTT	CAISDGGPNTEAFF
TRBV27	TRBD2	.	TRBJ2-7	TGTGCCAGCAAGGGGCTAGCGGGAGGGCCCTACAACGAGCAGTACTTC	CASKGLAGGPYNEQYF
TRBV11-2	TRBD1	.	TRBJ2-1	TGTGCCAGCAGCTTAGGACAGGGACCCTACAATGAGCAGTTCTTC	CASSLGQGPYNEQFF
TRBV2	.	few	TRBJ1-5	TGTGCCAGCAGTCTCCCCGGTCGTGGGCAGGGGCAGCCCCAGCATTTT	CASSLPGRGQGQPQHF
TRBV11-3	.	.	TRBJ2-1	TGTGCCAGCAGCTTTAGGGGGGGCTCCTACAATGAGCAGTTCTTC	CASSFRGGSYNEQFF
TRBV5-1	.	.	TRBJ1-4	TGCGCCAGCAGCTTTCAGGGACTGGGGACTAATGAAAAACTGTTTTTT	CASSFQGLGTNEKLFF
TRBV19	.	.	TRBJ1-1	TGTGCCAGTAGTACCACAGGGTTCGTTGAAGCTTTCTTT	CASSTTGFVEAFF
TRBV9	TRBD2	.	TRBJ2-1	TGTGCCAGCAGCGGGGAGGGGCACAATGAGCAGTTCTTC	CASSGEGHNEQFF
TRBV23-1	.	.	TRBJ1-4	TGCGCCAGCAGTCAACGACAGTCAACTAATGAAAAACTGTTTTTT	CASSQRQSTNEKLFF
TRBV5-1	TRBD2	.	TRBJ2-1	TGCGCCAGCAGCTCGAGCGGGAGGGGCCCCAATGAGCAGTTCTTC	CASSSSGRGPNEQFF
TRBV11-2	.	.	TRBJ2-3	TGTGCCAGCAGCTTGGGGGGAGGCACAGATACGCAGTATTTT	CASSLGGGTDTQYF
TRBV5-4	TRBD2	.	TRBJ2-2	TGTGCCAGCAGCAGCTACGGGGGGATCGGGGAGCTGTTTTTT	CASSSYGGIGELFF
TRBV29-1	TRBD2	.	TRBJ2-1	TGCAGCGTCCAGTCCCCTCCGGGACTAGCGTGGAATGAGCAGTTCTTC	CSVQSPPGLAWNEQFF